A single sample is the source of the 5 T cell receptor beta chains below, sequenced in a study of blood T cell repertoires in COVID-19. The table came from immunoSEQ multiplex PCR; TCRdb's copy has only in-frame clones and leaves some out. Of roughly 80,000 clones in the sample, approximately 81% were seen once. What was sequenced was peripheral blood. These receptor sequences come from an older woman with acute or convalescent COVID-19.

The chain combines TRBV6-5 with TRBJ1-6; 9 nucleotides align to TRBD1. CDR1 is MNHEY and CDR2 is SVGAGI in the germline V gene. The junction had 10 bases not matched to a gene; V was cut back by 7 bases and J by 9 bases. This CDR3 contains 15 residues. The DNA of the CDR3 is TGTGCCAGCACCCGGACAGGGGTAGTAGGTTCACCCCTCCACTTT. Translating it yields CASTRTGVVGSPLHF.

The chain is built from TRBV6-6 and TRBJ1-5; 8 bases map to TRBD1. With V trimmed by 5 bases and J by 5 bases, 8 bases remained unmatched. CDR1 is MNHNY, CDR2 SVGAGI, per germline (reference sequence). The CDR3 spans 15 residues. CDR3 in DNA: TGTGCCAGCAGTAACCCCTCAGGGGGCGATCAGCCCCAGCATTTT. Its protein product is CASSNPSGGDQPQHF.

This clone has a handful of counts. CDR3 DNA sequence: TGTGCCAGCAGAAGGGGACAGAATAGCAATCAGCCCCAGCATTTT. It specifies CASRRGQNSNQPQHF. The rearrangement links TRBV6-5 to TRBJ1-5; 7 bases line up with TRBD1. Germline V gene data show CDR1 as MNHEY and CDR2 as SVGAGI. Trimming cost V 6 bases and J 0 bases; bases outside gene matches: 5. This CDR3 has 15 amino acids.

This sequence joins TRBV4-1 and TRBJ2-4, with 7 bases lining up with TRBD1. V was clipped by 2 bases and J by 2 bases; unmatched bases: 6. Germline V gene sequence: CDR1 MGHRA, CDR2 YSYEKL. CDR3 length: 16 residues. Written as DNA, the CDR3 is TGCGCCAGCAGCCAATCCGAGGACAGGCCCAAAAACATTCAGTACTTC. It encodes CASSQSEDRPKNIQYF.

On this clone itself: Other DNA sequences of this sample code for an identical CDR3. The chain joins TRBV3-1 (or the pseudogene TRBV3-2) to TRBJ2-1; weak D call: TRBD2 (5 bases). Germline V gene sequence: CDR1 LGHDT, CDR2 YNNKEL (reference sequence). V was shortened by 2 bases and J by 4 bases, with 6 bases between the two germline ends. This CDR3 comprises 13 residues. The CDR3: CASSQRGYNEQFF. The CDR3, as DNA: TGTGCCAGCAGCCAACGAGGGTACAATGAGCAGTTCTTC.